A selection of T cell receptor beta chains follows, all from one sample in a study of shared clonotypes between healthy human individuals. Sequencing was performed with immunoSEQ multiplex PCR; in TCRdb, only in-frame clones are kept and a portion is missing. Among some 1.1 million clones listed, around three quarters were seen once. The sequencing sample was made of memory CD4+ T cells from PBMCs. The receptors here all came from a man younger than 30 in good health. Some clones in this sample may be carry-over from other donors' samples. Both conserved end residues are part of each CDR3. The order of the fields is J gene, clone size, D gene, V gene, CDR3 DNA, CDR3 protein. D genes are given only for firm matches. Part of the rows lack a size; the others show once, few, many or a class for expanded clones.

>TRBJ1-5|-|TRBD1|TRBV6-1
TGTGCCAGCAGTGGATGGGACAGGGCCAGCAATCAGCCCCAGCATTTT
CASSGWDRASNQPQHF
>TRBJ2-3|once|-|TRBV5-1
TGCGCCAGCAGCGTGGCCGAGGGGCCAGATACGCAGTATTTT
CASSVAEGPDTQYF
>TRBJ2-2|many|-|TRBV6-6
TGTGCCAGCAGTTACTCGACCGGGAAAAACACCGGGGAGCTGTTTTTT
CASSYSTGKNTGELFF
>TRBJ1-1|-|TRBD1|TRBV28
TGTGCCAGCAGTGTCCCCGGGACAGGGGAAGCTTTCTTT
CASSVPGTGEAFF
>TRBJ2-4|-|-|TRBV7-2
TGTGCCGGCAGCTCGACAGGGGAGGGAAACATTCAGTACTTC
CAGSSTGEGNIQYF
>TRBJ2-2|-|TRBD2|TRBV11-2
TGTGCCAGCAGCTTTACTAGCGGATCGAACACCGGGGAGCTGTTTTTT
CASSFTSGSNTGELFF
>TRBJ1-5|-|TRBD1|TRBV19
TGTGCCACTAGGACAGGAACTCAGCCCCAGCATTTT
CATRTGTQPQHF
>TRBJ1-1|once|-|TRBV28
TGTGCCAGCAGTTTATGGGTAGGGGACACTGAAGCTTTCTTT
CASSLWVGDTEAFF
>TRBJ2-2|-|-|TRBV5-1
TGCGCCAGCAGCTCGGGAAACACCGGGGAGCTGTTTTTT
CASSSGNTGELFF
>TRBJ2-3|-|-|TRBV5-5
TGTGCCAGCAGAGTAGTCCCCGCAGATACGCAGTATTTT
CASRVVPADTQYF
>TRBJ1-5|-|-|TRBV18
TGTGCCAGCTCGTCTGGGCACGGGGATCAGCCCCAGCATTTT
CASSSGHGDQPQHF
>TRBJ1-5|-|TRBD1|TRBV6-1
TGTGCCAGCAGTAAACGGGACAGGGACAATCAGCCCCAGCATTTT
CASSKRDRDNQPQHF
>TRBJ1-2|-|TRBD1|TRBV28
TGTGCCAGCCGCTCCGGACAGGGGAACTATGGCTACACCTTC
CASRSGQGNYGYTF
>TRBJ2-3|-|TRBD1|TRBV9
TGTGCCAGCAGCGTATCTGGCAGGGGGCTAACAGATACGCAGTATTTT
CASSVSGRGLTDTQYF
>TRBJ2-2|-|-|TRBV7-3
TGTGCCAGCAGTTTGGGACCCCCGGGGTTGGCGGCCGGGGAGCTGTTTTTT
CASSLGPPGLAAGELFF
>TRBJ1-2|-|-|TRBV10-3
TGTGCCATCAGTGAAGCTAAGGGGCGCAGAGGCTACACCTTC
CAISEAKGRRGYTF
>TRBJ2-6|-|TRBD2|TRBV14
TGTGCCAGCAGCCAAGATTGGTGGGCTAGCGGAGTCTCTGGGGCCAACGTCCTGACTTTC
CASSQDWWASGVSGANVLTF